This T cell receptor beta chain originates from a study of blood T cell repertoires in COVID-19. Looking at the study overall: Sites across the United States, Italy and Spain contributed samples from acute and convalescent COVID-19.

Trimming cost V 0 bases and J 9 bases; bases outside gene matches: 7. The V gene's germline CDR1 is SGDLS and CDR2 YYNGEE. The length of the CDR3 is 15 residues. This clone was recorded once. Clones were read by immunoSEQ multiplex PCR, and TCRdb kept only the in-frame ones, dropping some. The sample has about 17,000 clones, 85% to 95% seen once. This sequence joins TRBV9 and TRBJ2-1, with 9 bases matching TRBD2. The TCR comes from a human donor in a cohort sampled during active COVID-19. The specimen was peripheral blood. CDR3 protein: CASSVGGGGAGEQFF. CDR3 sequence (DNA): TGTGCCAGCAGCGTAGGCGGCGGGGGGGCTGGTGAGCAGTTCTTC.